These 9 T cell receptor beta chains were sequenced from one sample in a study of cytomegalovirus exposure and HLA in healthy donors (dated by TCRdb to about 2017). The receptor library was made with the immunoSEQ multiplex PCR assay. The multiplex PCR relied on a mix of 60 forward primers for TCR Vbeta segments and 13 reverse primers for TCR Jbeta segments. Sourced from immuneACCESS, this table was stored by TCRdb with only in-frame sequences that have V and J called. A share of the clones is absent; for the studies checked, an unresolved V gene accounts for under half, and the remainder has no known explanation. The sample yields 130,000 or so clones; about 77% were counted once. In total, the top ten clones hold roughly 1.6% of the sample. Sequencing was performed on PBMCs. These receptors came from a female donor in good health and CMV-seronegative.

The rearrangement links TRBV30 to TRBJ2-1; 10 nucleotides align to TRBD2. Germline values: CDR1 GTSNPN, CDR2 SVGIG (reference sequence). The trim removed 4 bases at V and 8 bases at J, leaving 5 bases unmatched. This CDR3 region has 13 residues. In nucleotides, the CDR3 is TGTGCCTGGATTAGCGGGAGGTCGGATGAGCAGTTCTTC. Translated: CAWISGRSDEQFF.

This chain uses TRBV28 with TRBJ2-5, with D uncertain. Germline V lookup: CDR1 MDHEN, CDR2 SYDVKM. V lost 6 bases and J 4 bases, leaving 3 bases between the germline ends. The CDR3 totals 10 residues. CDR3 in amino acids: CASRRETQYF. CDR3 nucleotides: TGTGCCAGCAGGAGAGAGACCCAGTACTTC.

The chain links TRBV14 to TRBJ2-4, with D possibly TRBD2 on 6 matching bases. The CDR3 spans 12 residues. Trimming removed 1 base at V and 14 bases at J, with 12 bases between. Germline values: CDR1 SGHDN, CDR2 FVKESK. Here the CDR3 DNA reads TGTGCCAGCAGCCAAGTCCCGGGGAGGAAGTACTTC. Its protein is CASSQVPGRKYF.

This rearrangement joins TRBV6-5 to TRBJ2-1; the match to TRBD1 covers 12 bases. The CDR3 runs to 16 residues. The V gene end was trimmed by 2 bases and the J gene end by 5 bases; junction bases not matched to a gene: 4. Germline-derived CDR1 and CDR2 are MNHEY and SVGAGI. The CDR3 protein is CASSYRDRGLNNEQFF. As DNA, the CDR3 is TGTGCCAGCAGTTACCGGGACAGGGGGCTTAACAATGAGCAGTTCTTC.

The genes are TRBV29-1 and TRBJ1-1; the match to TRBD1 covers 7 bases. J lost 8 bases, V lost 4 bases, and 4 bases had no gene match. The germline V gene has CDR1 SQVTM and CDR2 ANQGSEA. The CDR3 runs to 11 residues. For the CDR3, the DNA is TGCAGCGTTGGAGGCAGGGGGGAAGCTTTCTTT. Translated: CSVGGRGEAFF.

The chain combines TRBV12-5 with TRBJ2-2; tentatively, D is TRBD1 (5 bases). The length of the CDR3 is 17 residues. V was cut by 2 bases and J by 6 bases, with 19 bases left in between. Germline V gives CDR1 LGHNT, CDR2 FRNRAP. The DNA for the CDR3 is TGTGCTAGTGGTTTGCCCCGGATGGTAGGGGTGGCCGGGGAGCTGTTTTTT. Translated: CASGLPRMVGVAGELFF.

The chain couples TRBV7-2 to TRBJ2-2, with a possible D match to TRBD1 (6 bases). Trimming removed 5 bases from V and 0 bases from J, with 19 bases in between. CDR1 is SGHTA and CDR2 is FQGNSA in the germline V gene. The CDR3 consists of 18 residues. The CDR3 here is CASSLNAQGSANTGELFF. DNA of the CDR3: TGTGCCAGCAGCCTTAACGCTCAGGGGTCGGCGAACACCGGGGAGCTGTTTTTT.

Only one count was recorded for this clone. The rearrangement links TRBV6-1 to TRBJ2-2; D ambiguous. The CDR3 spans 11 residues. The V end was cut by 2 bases, the J end by 7 bases, with 2 bases between. Germline CDR1 MNHNS, CDR2 SASEGT. CDR3 in DNA: TGTGCCAGCAGTGAACTCGGGGAGCTGTTTTTT. It yields the protein CASSELGELFF.

This rearrangement joins TRBV11-2 to TRBJ1-2; 8 positions match TRBD1. Trimming at V came to 0 bases and at J to 2 bases, leaving 5 bases not matched to a gene. From germline, CDR1 is SGHAT and CDR2 FQNNGV. The CDR3 is 16 amino acids. CDR3 bases: TGTGCCAGCAGCTTAGAAGTCACAGGGGGAAACTATGGCTACACCTTC. It yields the protein CASSLEVTGGNYGYTF.